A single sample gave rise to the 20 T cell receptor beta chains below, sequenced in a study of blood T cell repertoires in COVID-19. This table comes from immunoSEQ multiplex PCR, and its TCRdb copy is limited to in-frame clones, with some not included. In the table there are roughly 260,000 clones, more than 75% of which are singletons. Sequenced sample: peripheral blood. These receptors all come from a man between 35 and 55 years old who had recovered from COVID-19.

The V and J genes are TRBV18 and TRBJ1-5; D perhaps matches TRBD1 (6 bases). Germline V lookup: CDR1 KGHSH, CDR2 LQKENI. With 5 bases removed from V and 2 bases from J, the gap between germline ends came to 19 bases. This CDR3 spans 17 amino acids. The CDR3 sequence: CASSFGRDRLGNQPQHF. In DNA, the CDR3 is TGTGCCAGCTCATTCGGACGAGACAGGCTGGGCAATCAGCCCCAGCATTTT.

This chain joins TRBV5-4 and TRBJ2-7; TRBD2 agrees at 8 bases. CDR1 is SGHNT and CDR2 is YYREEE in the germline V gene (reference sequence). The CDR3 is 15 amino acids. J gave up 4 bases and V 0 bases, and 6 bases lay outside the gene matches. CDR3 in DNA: TGTGCCAGCAGCTTGGGTCTTAGCGGGATGTACGAGCAGTACTTC. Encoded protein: CASSLGLSGMYEQYF.

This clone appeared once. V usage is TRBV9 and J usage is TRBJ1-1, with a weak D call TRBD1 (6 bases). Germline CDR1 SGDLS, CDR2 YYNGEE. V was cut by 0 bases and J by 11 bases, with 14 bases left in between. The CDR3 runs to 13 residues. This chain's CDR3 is CASSVATGGLAFF. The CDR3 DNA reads TGTGCCAGCAGCGTAGCTACGGGGGGCCTGGCTTTCTTT.

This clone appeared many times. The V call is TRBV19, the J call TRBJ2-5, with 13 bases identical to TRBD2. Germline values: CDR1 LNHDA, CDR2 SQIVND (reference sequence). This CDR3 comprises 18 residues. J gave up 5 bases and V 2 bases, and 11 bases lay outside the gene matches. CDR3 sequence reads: CASSIRLTSGRRGETQYF. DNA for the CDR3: TGTGCCAGTAGTATAAGGTTGACTAGCGGGAGGCGGGGGGAGACCCAGTACTTC.

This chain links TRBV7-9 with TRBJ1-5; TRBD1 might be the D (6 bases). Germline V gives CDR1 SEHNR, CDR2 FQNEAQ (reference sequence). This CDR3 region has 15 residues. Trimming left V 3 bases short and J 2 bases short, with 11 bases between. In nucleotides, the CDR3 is TGTGCCAGCAGCTTGGACAGTACTGGCAATCAGCCCCAGCATTTT. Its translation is CASSLDSTGNQPQHF.

The CDR3 bases are TGTGCCAGCAGCTTAACCCAGGGGGCGTACACTGAAGCTTTCTTT. Translating it yields CASSLTQGAYTEAFF. The rearrangement links TRBV7-3 to TRBJ1-1, with 8 positions matching TRBD1. Germline CDR1 SGHTA, CDR2 FQGTGA. The CDR3 is 15 amino acids. V dropped 0 bases and J dropped 3; count of bases not matched to a gene: 3.

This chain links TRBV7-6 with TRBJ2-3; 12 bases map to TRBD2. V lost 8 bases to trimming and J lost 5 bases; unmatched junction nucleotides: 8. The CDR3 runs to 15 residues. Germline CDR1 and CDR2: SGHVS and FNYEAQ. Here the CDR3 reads CASSRLAGVGDTQYF. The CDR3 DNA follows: TGTGCCAGCTCAAGACTAGCGGGAGTGGGAGATACGCAGTATTTT.

As DNA, the CDR3 is TGTGCCAGTAGTTCCAGAGCCAGGGCGGTGGATCTAGCGGGGTACGAGCAGTACTTC. Its protein is CASSSRARAVDLAGYEQYF. The V and J genes are TRBV19 and TRBJ2-7, with 9 bases aligning to TRBD2. There are 19 residues in the CDR3. Germline CDR1 and CDR2: LNHDA and SQIVND (reference sequence). Germline trimming cut 5 bases from V and 4 bases from J; bases unmatched to any gene: 21.

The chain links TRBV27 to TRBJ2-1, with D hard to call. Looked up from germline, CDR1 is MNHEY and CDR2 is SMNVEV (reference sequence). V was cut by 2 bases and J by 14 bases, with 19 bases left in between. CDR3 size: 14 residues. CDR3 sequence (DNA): TGTGCCAGCAGTTTAAATGAGCAGCCTCCTAGAAAGTTCTTC. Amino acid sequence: CASSLNEQPPRKFF.

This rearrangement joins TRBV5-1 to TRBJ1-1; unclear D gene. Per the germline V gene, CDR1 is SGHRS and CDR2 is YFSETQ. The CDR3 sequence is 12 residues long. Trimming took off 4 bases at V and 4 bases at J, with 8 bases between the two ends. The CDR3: CASSRTSTEAFF. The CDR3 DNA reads TGCGCCAGCAGCCGAACTAGCACTGAAGCTTTCTTT.

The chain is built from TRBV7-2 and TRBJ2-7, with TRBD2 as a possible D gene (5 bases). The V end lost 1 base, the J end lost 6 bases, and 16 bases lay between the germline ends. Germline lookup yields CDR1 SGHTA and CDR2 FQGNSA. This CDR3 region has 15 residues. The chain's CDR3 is CASSLVPGSVGEQYF. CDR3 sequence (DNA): TGTGCCAGCAGCTTAGTTCCGGGGTCGGTGGGCGAGCAGTACTTC.

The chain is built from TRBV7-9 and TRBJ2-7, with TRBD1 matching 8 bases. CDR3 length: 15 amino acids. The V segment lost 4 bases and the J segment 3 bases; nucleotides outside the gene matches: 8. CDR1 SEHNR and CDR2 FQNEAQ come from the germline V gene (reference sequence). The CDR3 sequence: CASSSDREIGYEQYF. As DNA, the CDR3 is TGTGCCAGCAGCTCGGACAGGGAAATCGGCTACGAGCAGTACTTC.

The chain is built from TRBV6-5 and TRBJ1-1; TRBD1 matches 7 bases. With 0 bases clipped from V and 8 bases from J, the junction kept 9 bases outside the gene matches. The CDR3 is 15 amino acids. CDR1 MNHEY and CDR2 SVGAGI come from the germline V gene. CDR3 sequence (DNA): TGTGCCAGCAGTTACTCTCTAACCAGGGGGGTCGAAGCTTTCTTT. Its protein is CASSYSLTRGVEAFF.

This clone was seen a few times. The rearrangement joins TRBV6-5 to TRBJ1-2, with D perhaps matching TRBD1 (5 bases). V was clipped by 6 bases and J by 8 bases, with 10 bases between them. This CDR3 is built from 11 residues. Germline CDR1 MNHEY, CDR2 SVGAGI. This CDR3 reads CASSQGSGYTF. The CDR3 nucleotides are TGTGCCAGCAGCCAGGGCAGCGGCTACACCTTC.

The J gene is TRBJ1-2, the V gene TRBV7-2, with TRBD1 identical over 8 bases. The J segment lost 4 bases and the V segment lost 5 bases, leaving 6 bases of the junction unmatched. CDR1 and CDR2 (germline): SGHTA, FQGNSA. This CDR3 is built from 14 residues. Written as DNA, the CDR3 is TGTGCCAGCAGCCCCCCGGGACAGGCCTATGGCTACACCTTC. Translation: CASSPPGQAYGYTF.

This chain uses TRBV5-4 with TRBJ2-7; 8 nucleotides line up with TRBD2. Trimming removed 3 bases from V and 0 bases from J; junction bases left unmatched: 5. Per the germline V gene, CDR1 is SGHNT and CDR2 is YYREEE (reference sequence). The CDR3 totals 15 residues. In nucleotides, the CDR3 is TGTGCCAGCAGCTGGGCGGGGGGAAGCTCCTACGAGCAGTACTTC. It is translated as CASSWAGGSSYEQYF.

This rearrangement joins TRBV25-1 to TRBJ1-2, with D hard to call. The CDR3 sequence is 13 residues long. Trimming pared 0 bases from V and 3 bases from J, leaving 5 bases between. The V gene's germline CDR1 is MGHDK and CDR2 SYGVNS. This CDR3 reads CASSEYGDYGYTF. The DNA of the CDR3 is TGTGCCAGCAGTGAATATGGAGACTATGGCTACACCTTC.

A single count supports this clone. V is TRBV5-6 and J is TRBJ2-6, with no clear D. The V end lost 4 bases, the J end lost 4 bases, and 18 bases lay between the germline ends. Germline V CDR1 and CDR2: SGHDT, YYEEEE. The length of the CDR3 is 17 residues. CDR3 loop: CASSGLGSNSGANVLTF. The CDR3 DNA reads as TGTGCCAGCAGCGGGCTGGGCTCAAACTCCGGGGCCAACGTCCTGACTTTC.

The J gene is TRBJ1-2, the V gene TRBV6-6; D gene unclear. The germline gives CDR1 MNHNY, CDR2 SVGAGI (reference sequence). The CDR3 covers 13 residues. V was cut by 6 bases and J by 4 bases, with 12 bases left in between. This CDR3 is CASSPMSFYGYTF. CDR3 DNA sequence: TGTGCCAGCAGCCCCATGAGTTTCTATGGCTACACCTTC.

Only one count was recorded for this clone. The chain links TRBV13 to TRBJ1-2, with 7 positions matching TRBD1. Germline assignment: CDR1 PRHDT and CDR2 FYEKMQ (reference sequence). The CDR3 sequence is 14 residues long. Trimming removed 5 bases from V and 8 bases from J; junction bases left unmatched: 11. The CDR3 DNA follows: TGTGCCAGCAGCACTTCCTACGGGACAGCAGGCTACACCTTC. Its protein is CASSTSYGTAGYTF.